This paragraph covers one TCR beta chain sequence. V lost 2 bases to trimming and J lost 9 bases; unmatched junction nucleotides: 2. There are 12 residues in the CDR3. Germline CDR1 SGHTA, CDR2 FQGNSA. The sample is drawn from a study of T cells in Graves' hyperthyroidism and ophthalmopathy. There were TCR beta CDR3 regions amplified from RNA transcripts. Primed by the HTBI set, a first-round RT-PCR was run on the TCR CDR3. TCRdb analysed the multiplex PCR reads with MiXCR anew, one entry per CDR3 protein. The data contain about 500,000 distinct CDR3 sequences, over 35% of them singletons. The origin of this receptor is an adult woman with Graves' disease, either hyperthyroidism or ophthalmopathy (not recorded which). Source material: peripheral blood or thyroid tissue (not recorded which). The chain links TRBV7-2 to TRBJ1-1, with 8 bases fitting TRBD1. The CDR3 nucleotides read TGTGCCAGCAGCTTACAGGGGGCTCAAGCTTTCTTT. Translation gives CASSLQGAQAFF.